The 6 T cell receptor beta chains below come from one sample, sequenced in a study of control samples from healthy donors and cancer patients. Repertoires were generated with immunoSEQ multiplex PCR, while TCRdb's copy carries only in-frame clones and drops some. The table shows roughly 150,000 clones, with almost 90% occurring only once. The specimen sequenced was blood. Receptors originate from a man younger than 35 in good health.

The chain recombines TRBV4-3 with TRBJ1-1; tentative D call: TRBD1 (6 bases). Trimming took off 6 bases at V and 0 bases at J, with 17 bases between the two ends. This CDR3 comprises 16 residues. Germline lookup yields CDR1 LGHNA and CDR2 YSLEER. The CDR3 nucleotides read TGCGCCAGCAGTGTAGGACAGCACACCGTGAACACTGAAGCTTTCTTT. As protein: CASSVGQHTVNTEAFF.

The chain has TRBV5-1 and TRBJ2-3; TRBD2 aligns across 14 bases. Per germline, CDR1 SGHRS and CDR2 YFSETQ. The CDR3 loop spans 17 amino acids. The ends lost 5 bases at V and 2 bases at J; junction bases unmatched: 7. The DNA of the CDR3 is TGCGCCAGCAGTCGGGGACTAGCGGGGGTCATCACAGATACGCAGTATTTT. Protein: CASSRGLAGVITDTQYF.

The rearrangement links TRBV6-2 or TRBV6-3 to TRBJ1-1, with D unclear. The CDR3 is 15 amino acids. V lost 0 bases and J 2 bases, leaving 10 bases between the germline ends. Germline V gene sequence: CDR1 MNHEY, CDR2 SVGEGT. CDR3 coding DNA: TGTGCCAGCAGTTACTCAGGGCACACTAACACTGAAGCTTTCTTT. The encoded protein is CASSYSGHTNTEAFF.

V usage is TRBV18 and J usage is TRBJ1-2; TRBD1 matches at 10 bases. This CDR3 contains 14 residues. Germline CDR1 is KGHSH and CDR2 is LQKENI. The junction had 5 bases not matched to a gene; V was cut back by 3 bases and J by 7 bases. The CDR3 nucleotides are TGTGCCAGCTCACCCACGGGACAGGGGTTTGGCTACACCTTC. Translation gives CASSPTGQGFGYTF.

V gene TRBV15 combines with J gene TRBJ2-7; tentatively, D is TRBD2 (5 bases). Germline lookup yields CDR1 LNHNV and CDR2 YYDKDF (reference sequence). V lost 5 bases to trimming and J lost 2 bases, with 16 bases between them. The CDR3 has 15 residues. The CDR3 sequence: CATSPRVGETYEQYF. The CDR3 nucleotides are TGTGCCACCAGCCCCCGAGTCGGGGAAACCTACGAGCAGTACTTC.

In nucleotides, the CDR3 is TGTGCCAGCAGTTTCGGACAGGGGGCTTTCTTT. It is translated as CASSFGQGAFF. The chain combines TRBV28 with TRBJ1-1; TRBD1 agrees at 9 bases. Looked up from germline, CDR1 is MDHEN and CDR2 is SYDVKM. This CDR3 region has 11 residues. J lost 11 bases, V lost 3 bases, and 1 base had no gene match.